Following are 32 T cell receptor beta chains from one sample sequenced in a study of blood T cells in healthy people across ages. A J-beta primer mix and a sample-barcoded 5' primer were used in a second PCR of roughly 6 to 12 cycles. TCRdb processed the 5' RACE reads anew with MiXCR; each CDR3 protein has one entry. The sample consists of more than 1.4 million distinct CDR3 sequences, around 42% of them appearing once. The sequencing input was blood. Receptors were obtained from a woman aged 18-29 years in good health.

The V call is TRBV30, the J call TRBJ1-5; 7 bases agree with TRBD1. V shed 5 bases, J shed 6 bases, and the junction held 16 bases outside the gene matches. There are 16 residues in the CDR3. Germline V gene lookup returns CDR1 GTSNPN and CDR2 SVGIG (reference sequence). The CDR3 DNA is TGTGCCTGGCCTCCGAGGGGGCCAATGATCGGTCAGCCCCAGCATTTT. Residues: CAWPPRGPMIGQPQHF.

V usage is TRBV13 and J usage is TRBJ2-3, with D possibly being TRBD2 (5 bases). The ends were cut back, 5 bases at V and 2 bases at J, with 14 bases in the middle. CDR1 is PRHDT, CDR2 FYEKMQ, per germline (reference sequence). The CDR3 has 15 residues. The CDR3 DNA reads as TGTGCCAGCAGCCATAAGGACTCCAACACAGATACGCAGTATTTT. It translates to CASSHKDSNTDTQYF.

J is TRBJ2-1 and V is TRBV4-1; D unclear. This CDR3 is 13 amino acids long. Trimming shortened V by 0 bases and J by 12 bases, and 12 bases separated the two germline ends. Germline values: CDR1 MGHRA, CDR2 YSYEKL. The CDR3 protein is CASSQDSKSSQFF. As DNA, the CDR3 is TGCGCCAGCAGCCAAGATTCCAAAAGTTCGCAGTTCTTC.

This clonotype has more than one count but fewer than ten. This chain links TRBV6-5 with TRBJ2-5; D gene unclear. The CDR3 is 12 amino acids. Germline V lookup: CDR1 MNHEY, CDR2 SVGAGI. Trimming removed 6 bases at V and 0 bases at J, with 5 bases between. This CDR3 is CASRSYQETQYF. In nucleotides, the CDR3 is TGTGCCAGCAGGTCGTACCAAGAGACCCAGTACTTC.

CDR3 nucleotide sequence: TGTGCCAGCAGACGGACCGGGACAGTTAACTATGGCTACACCTTC. This codes for CASRRTGTVNYGYTF. J is TRBJ1-2 and V is TRBV6-4; 7 bases map to TRBD1. This CDR3 is 15 amino acids long. The germline CDR1 and CDR2 sequences are MRHNA and SNTAGT. V was clipped by 6 bases and J by 1 base; unmatched bases: 8.

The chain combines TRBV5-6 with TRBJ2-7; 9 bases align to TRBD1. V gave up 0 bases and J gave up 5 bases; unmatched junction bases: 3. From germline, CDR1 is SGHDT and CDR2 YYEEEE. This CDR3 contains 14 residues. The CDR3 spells CASSLAQGAHEQYF. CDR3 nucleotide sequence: TGTGCCAGCAGCTTGGCACAGGGGGCGCACGAGCAGTACTTC.

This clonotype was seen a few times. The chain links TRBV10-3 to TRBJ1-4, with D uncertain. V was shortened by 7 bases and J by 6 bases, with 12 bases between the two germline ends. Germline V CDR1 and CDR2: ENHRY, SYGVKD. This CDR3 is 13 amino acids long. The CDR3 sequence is CAINGGRDEKLFF. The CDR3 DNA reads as TGTGCCATCAATGGTGGCCGGGATGAAAAACTGTTTTTT.

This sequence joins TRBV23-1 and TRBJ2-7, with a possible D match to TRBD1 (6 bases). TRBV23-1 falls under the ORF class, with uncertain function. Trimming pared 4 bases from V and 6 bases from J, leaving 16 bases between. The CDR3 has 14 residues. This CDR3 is CASSRLLFRGEQYF. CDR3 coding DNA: TGCGCCAGCAGTCGCCTCTTGTTCAGGGGCGAGCAGTACTTC.

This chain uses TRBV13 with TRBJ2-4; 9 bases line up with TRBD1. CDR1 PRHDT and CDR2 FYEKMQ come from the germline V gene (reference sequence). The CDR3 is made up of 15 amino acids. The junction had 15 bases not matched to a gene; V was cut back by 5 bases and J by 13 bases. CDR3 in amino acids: CASSASGTGSYRQYF. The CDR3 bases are TGTGCCAGCAGCGCCTCCGGGACAGGGTCTTACAGGCAGTACTTC.

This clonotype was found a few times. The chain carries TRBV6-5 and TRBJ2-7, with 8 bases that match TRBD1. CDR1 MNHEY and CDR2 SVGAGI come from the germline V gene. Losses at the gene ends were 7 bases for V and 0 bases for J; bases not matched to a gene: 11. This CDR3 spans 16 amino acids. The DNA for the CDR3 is TGTGCCAGCACCCAGTGGGGGACAGGAGCCTCCTACGAGCAGTACTTC. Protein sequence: CASTQWGTGASYEQYF.

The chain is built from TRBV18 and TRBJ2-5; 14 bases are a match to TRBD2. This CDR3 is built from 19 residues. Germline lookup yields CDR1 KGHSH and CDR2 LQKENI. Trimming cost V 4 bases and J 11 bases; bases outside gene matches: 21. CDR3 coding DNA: TGTGCCAGCTCACATCCCTCGACTAGCGGGGGGGTATCCTACAATGAGCAGTACTTC. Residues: CASSHPSTSGGVSYNEQYF.

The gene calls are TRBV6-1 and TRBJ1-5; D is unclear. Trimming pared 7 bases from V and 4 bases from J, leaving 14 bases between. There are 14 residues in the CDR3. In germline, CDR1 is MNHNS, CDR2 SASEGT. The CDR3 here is CASTLSAANQPQHF. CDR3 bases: TGTGCCAGCACCCTCTCGGCCGCAAATCAGCCCCAGCATTTT.

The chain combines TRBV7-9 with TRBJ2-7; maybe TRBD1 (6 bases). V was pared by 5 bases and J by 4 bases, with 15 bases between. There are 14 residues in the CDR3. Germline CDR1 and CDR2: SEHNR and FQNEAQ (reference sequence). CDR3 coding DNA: TGTGCCAGCAGCGTACCGGGACATCAATACGAGCAGTACTTC. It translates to CASSVPGHQYEQYF.

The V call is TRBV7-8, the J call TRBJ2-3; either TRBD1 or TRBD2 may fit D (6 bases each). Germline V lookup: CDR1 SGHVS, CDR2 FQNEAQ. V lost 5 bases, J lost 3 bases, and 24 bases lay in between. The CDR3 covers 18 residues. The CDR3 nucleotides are TGTGCCAGCAGCCCGAACTTACTAGGAGGGGGTTTGACAGATACGCAGTATTTT. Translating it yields CASSPNLLGGGLTDTQYF.

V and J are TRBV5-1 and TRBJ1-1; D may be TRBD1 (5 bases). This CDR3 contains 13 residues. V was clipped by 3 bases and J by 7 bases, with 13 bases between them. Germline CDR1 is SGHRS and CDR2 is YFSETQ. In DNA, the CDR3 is TGCGCCAGCAGCTCTAACCTACAGGTTGAAGCTTTCTTT. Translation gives CASSSNLQVEAFF. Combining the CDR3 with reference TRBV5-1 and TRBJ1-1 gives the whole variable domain KAGVTQTPRYLIKTRGQQVTLSCSPISGHRSVSWYQQTPGQGLQFLFEYFSETQRNKGNFPGRFSGRQFSNSRSEMNVSTLELGDSALYLCASSSNLQVEAFFGQGTRLTVV.

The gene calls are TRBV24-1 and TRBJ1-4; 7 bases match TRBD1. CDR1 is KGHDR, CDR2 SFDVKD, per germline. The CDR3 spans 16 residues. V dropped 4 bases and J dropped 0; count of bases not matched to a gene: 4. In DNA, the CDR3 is TGTGCCACCAGTGAAGGCGGGACAGCAACTAATGAAAAACTGTTTTTT. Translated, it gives CATSEGGTATNEKLFF.

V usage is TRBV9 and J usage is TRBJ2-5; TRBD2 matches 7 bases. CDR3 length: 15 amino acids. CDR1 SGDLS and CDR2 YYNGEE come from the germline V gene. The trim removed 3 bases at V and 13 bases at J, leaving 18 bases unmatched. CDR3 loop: CASSADGGNELKRYF. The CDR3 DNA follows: TGTGCCAGCAGCGCCGACGGGGGGAACGAATTAAAAAGGTACTTC.

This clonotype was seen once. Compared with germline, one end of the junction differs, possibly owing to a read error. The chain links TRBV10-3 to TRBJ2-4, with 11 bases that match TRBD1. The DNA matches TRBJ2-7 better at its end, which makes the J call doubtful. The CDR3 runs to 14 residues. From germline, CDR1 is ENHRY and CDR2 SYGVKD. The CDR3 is CAVSKDRGLNEQYF. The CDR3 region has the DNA TGTGCCGTCAGTAAGGACAGGGGGCTGAACGAGCAGTACTTC.

The CDR3 bases are TGTGCCTGGCGAAGGATAGTCAATCAGCCCCAGCATTTT. Residues: CAWRRIVNQPQHF. The V gene is TRBV30, the J gene TRBJ1-5; D remains ambiguous. The CDR3 covers 13 residues. V lost 5 bases to trimming and J lost 3 bases, with 11 bases between them. In germline, CDR1 is GTSNPN, CDR2 SVGIG (reference sequence).

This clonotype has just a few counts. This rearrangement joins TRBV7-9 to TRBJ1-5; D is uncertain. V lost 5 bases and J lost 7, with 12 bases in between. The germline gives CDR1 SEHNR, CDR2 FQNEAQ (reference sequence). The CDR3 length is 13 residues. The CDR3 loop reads CASSNGPRQPQHF. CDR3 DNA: TGTGCCAGCAGCAACGGGCCACGACAGCCCCAGCATTTT.

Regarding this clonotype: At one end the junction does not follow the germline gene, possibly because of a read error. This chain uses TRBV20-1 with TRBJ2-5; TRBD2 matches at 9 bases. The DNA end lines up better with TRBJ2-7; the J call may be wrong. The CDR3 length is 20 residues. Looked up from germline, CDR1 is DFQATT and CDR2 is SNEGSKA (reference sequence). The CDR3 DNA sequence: TGCAGTACTAGAGATAATACCCGACTAGCGGAACCTCCAAGGGACTACGAGCAGTACTTC. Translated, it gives CSTRDNTRLAEPPRDYEQYF.

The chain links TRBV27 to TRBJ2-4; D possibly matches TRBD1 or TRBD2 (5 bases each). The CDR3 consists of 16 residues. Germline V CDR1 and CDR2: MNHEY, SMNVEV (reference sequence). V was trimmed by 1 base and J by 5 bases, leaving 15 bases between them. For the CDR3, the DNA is TGTGCCAGCAGTTTATTGGGGGACGGTGGGGAAAACATTCAGTACTTC. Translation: CASSLLGDGGENIQYF.

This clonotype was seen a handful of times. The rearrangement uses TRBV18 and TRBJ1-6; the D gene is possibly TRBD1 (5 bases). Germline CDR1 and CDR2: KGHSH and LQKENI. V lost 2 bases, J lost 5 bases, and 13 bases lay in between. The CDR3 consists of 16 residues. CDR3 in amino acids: CASSPSGGGHNSPLHF. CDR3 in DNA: TGTGCCAGCTCACCATCGGGCGGGGGTCATAATTCACCCCTCCACTTT.

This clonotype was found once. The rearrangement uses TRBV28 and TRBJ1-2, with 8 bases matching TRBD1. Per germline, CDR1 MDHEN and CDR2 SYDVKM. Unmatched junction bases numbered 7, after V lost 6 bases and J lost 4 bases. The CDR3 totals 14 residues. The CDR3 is CASRGQGILYGYTF. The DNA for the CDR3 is TGTGCCAGCAGAGGACAGGGAATCCTCTATGGCTACACCTTC.

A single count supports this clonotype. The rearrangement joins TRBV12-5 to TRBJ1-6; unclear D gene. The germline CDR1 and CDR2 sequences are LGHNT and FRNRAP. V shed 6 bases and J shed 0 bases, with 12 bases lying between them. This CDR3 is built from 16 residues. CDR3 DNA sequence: TGTGCTAGTGGACCCAACCAGAGCTCCTATAATTCACCCCTCCACTTT. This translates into CASGPNQSSYNSPLHF.

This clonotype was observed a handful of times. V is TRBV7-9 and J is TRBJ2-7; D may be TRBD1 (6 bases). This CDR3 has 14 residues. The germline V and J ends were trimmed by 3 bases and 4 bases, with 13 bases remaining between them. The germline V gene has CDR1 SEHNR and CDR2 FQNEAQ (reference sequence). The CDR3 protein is CASSLPGAPYEQYF. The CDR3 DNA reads TGTGCCAGCAGCTTGCCAGGGGCTCCTTACGAGCAGTACTTC.

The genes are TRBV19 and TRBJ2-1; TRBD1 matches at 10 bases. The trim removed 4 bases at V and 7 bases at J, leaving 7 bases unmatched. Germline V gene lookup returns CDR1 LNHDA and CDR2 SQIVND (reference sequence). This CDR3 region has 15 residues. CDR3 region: CASSTGQGKVNEQFF. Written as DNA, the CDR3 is TGTGCCAGTAGTACGGGACAGGGGAAGGTTAATGAGCAGTTCTTC.

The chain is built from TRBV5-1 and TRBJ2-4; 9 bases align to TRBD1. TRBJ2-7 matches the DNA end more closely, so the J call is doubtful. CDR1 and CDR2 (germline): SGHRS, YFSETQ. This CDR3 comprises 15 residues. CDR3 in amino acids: CASSLGGTGSNEQYF. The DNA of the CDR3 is TGCGCCAGCAGCTTGGGGGGGACAGGGAGTAACGAGCAGTACTTC.

The CDR3 sequence is CASSSGTSVEDTQYF. CDR3 sequence (DNA): TGTGCCAGCAGCTCGGGGACTAGCGTGGAAGATACGCAGTATTTT. The rearrangement joins TRBV5-8 to TRBJ2-3, with 10 bases matching TRBD2. The CDR3 runs 15 residues. With V trimmed by 3 bases and J by 5 bases, 6 bases remained unmatched. Germline CDR1 reads SGHTS; CDR2 reads YDEGEE.

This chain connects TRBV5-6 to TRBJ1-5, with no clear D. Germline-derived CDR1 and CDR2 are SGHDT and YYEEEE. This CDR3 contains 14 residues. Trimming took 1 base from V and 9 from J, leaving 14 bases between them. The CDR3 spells CASSLYGGVWPQHF. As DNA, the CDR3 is TGTGCCAGCAGCTTGTACGGCGGGGTCTGGCCCCAGCATTTT.

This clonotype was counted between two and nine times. The CDR3 region has the DNA TGTGCCAGCAAAAACCCGACTAGCGGGGGCACAGATACGCAGTATTTT. Protein product: CASKNPTSGGTDTQYF. The chain recombines TRBV28 with TRBJ2-3, with 11 bases fitting TRBD2. The CDR3 contains 16 residues. Looked up from germline, CDR1 is MDHEN and CDR2 is SYDVKM. With V trimmed by 7 bases and J by 1 base, 7 bases remained unmatched.

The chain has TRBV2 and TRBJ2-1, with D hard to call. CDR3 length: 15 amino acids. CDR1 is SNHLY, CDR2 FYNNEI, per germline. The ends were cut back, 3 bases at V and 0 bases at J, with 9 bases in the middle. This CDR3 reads CASSEQAASYNEQFF. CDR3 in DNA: TGTGCCAGCAGTGAGCAGGCTGCCTCCTACAATGAGCAGTTCTTC. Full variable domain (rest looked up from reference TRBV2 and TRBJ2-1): EPEVTQTPSHQVTQMGQEVILRCVPISNHLYFYWYRQILGQKVEFLVSFYNNEISEKSEIFDDQFSVERPDGSNFTLKIRSTKLEDSAMYFCASSEQAASYNEQFFGPGTRLTVL.